There are a few counts of the clone carrying this TCR beta chain. The data derive from a study of blood T cell repertoires in COVID-19. For the study at large: COVID-19 samples collected from the United States, Italy and Spain covered acute and convalescent phases.

CDR3 length: 16 residues. Looked up from germline, CDR1 is SGDLS and CDR2 is YYNGEE. V lost 4 bases to trimming and J lost 5 bases, with 18 bases between them. Method: immunoSEQ multiplex PCR; TCRdb's copy keeps in-frame clones and lacks some. The top ten hold approximately 1.2% of the sample, which has 130,000 to 150,000 clones, 88% seen once. Sequenced material: PBMCs or T cells enriched from blood (not recorded which). The rearrangement uses TRBV9 and TRBJ2-2; TRBD1 is a possible D gene (8 bases). This sequence was found in a woman younger than 45 with acute COVID-19. The DNA of the CDR3 is TGTGCCAGCAGCTTCCGGACAGGGAGGGATACCGGGGAGCTGTTTTTT. This gives the protein CASSFRTGRDTGELFF.